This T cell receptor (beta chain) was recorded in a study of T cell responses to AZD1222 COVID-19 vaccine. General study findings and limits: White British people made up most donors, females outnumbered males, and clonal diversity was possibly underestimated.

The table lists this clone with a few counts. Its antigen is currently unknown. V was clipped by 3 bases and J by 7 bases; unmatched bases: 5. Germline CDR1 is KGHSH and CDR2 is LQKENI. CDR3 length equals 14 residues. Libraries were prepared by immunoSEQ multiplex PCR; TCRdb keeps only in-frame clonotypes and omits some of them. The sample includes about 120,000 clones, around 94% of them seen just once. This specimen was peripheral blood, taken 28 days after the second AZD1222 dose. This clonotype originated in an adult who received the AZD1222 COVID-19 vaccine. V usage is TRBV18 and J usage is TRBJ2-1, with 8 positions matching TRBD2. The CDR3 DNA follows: TGTGCCAGCTCACCTGGGACTAGTGGGAATGAGCAGTTCTTC. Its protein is CASSPGTSGNEQFF.